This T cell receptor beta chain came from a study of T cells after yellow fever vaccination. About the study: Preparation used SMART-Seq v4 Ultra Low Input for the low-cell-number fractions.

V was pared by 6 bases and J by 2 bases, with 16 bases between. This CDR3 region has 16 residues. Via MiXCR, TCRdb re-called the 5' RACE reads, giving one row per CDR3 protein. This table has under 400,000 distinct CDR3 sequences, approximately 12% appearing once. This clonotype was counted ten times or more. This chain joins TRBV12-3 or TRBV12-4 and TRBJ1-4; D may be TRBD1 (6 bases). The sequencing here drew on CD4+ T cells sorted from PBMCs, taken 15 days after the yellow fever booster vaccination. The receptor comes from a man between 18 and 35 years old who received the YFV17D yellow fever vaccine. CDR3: CASSPGWGATNEKLFF. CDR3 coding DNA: TGTGCCAGCAGCCCCGGGTGGGGGGCCACTAATGAAAAACTGTTTTTT.